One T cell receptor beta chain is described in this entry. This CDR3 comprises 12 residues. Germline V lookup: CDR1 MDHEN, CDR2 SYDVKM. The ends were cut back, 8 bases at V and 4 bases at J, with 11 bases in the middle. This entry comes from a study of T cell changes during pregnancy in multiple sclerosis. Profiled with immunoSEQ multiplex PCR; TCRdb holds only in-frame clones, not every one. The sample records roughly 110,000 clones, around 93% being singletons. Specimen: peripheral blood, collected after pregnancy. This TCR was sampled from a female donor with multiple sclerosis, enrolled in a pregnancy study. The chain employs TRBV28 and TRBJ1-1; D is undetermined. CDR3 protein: CASGSAVTEAFF. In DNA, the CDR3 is TGTGCCAGCGGGTCGGCGGTCACTGAAGCTTTCTTT.